Listed below are T cell receptor beta chains from one sample, sequenced in a study of PD-1 blockade in mismatch repair-deficient tumors. The table came from immunoSEQ multiplex PCR; TCRdb's copy has only in-frame clones and leaves some out. The sample lists about 51,000 clones, 78% occurring once. This specimen was peripheral blood, taken 4 weeks after starting pembrolizumab. These receptors were taken from an adult with mismatch repair-deficient cancer. CDR3s include the opening cysteine and the closing phenylalanine or tryptophan. The D gene is left open where the match is weak. Only part of the rows carry a size: once, few, many, or a class if the clone is expanded.

TGTGCCAGCAGCTTATTCATGTACGAGCAGTACTTC | CASSLFMYEQYF | TRBV7-2 | - | - | 12 | TRBJ2-7
TGTGCCAGCAGCATCGCCGGGGCAGTAAGCGAAAAACTGTTTTTT | CASSIAGAVSEKLFF | TRBV7-2 | - | - | 15 | TRBJ1-4
TGTGCCAGCAGCTCCATGCCACAAGAGACCCAGTACTTC | CASSSMPQETQYF | TRBV7-3 | - | - | 13 | TRBJ2-5
TGTGCCAGTAGTTCGGAGGGGACTAACTTTAATGAGCAGTTCTTC | CASSSEGTNFNEQFF | TRBV19 | - | TRBD2 | 15 | TRBJ2-1
TGTGCCAGCAGCTCCAAAGGGACTAGCGGGTTTTCGGGGAATGAGCAGTTCTTC | CASSSKGTSGFSGNEQFF | TRBV5-4 | - | TRBD2 | 18 | TRBJ2-1
TGTGCTAGTGGTTTGTCAGCAGGGCCCCAGACGGAGACCCAGTACTTC | CASGLSAGPQTETQYF | TRBV12-5 | - | - | 16 | TRBJ2-5
TGTGCCATCAGTGATTTGGTGGGGAGGGACAGTACCGGCACAGCTTTCTTT | CAISDLVGRDSTGTAFF | TRBV10-3 | - | TRBD1 | 17 | TRBJ1-1
TGTGCCAGCAGCGCCCAGGGAAGGAACACTGAAGCTTTCTTT | CASSAQGRNTEAFF | TRBV7-3 | - | - | 14 | TRBJ1-1
TGTGCCAGCAGCTTGGGGACAGTCTCTGGAAACACCATATATTTT | CASSLGTVSGNTIYF | TRBV5-6 | - | - | 15 | TRBJ1-3
TGTGCCAGCAGCCAAGGAGACCGCAACTCCTACGAGCAGTACTTC | CASSQGDRNSYEQYF | TRBV4-2 | - | - | 15 | TRBJ2-7
TGTGCCAGTAGTATGAGGTCAGGCCCTCGAGGAACCGGGGAGCTGTTTTTT | CASSMRSGPRGTGELFF | TRBV19 | - | - | 17 | TRBJ2-2
TGTTTCCCCTGGGGTAGTCGGCGCTATGGCTACACCTTC | CFPWGSRRYGYTF | TRBV10-3 | - | - | 13 | TRBJ1-2
TGTGCCAGTAGTATAGGTTTGAAGAGGAGAGACTACGAGCAGTACTTC | CASSIGLKRRDYEQYF | TRBV19 | - | - | 16 | TRBJ2-7
TGCGCCAGCAGCCAAGATGGGCAGCGGGAGGTAGAGACCCAGTACTTC | CASSQDGQREVETQYF | TRBV4-1 | - | TRBD2 | 16 | TRBJ2-5
TGTGCCAGCAGCTTACCCCGGACAGGGGAAAGAAAGGCCTACGAGCAGTACTTC | CASSLPRTGERKAYEQYF | TRBV11-2 | - | TRBD1 | 18 | TRBJ2-7
TGTGCCAGCAGTGTAGCCAGAAGCTTCTCCTACGAGCAGTACTTC | CASSVARSFSYEQYF | TRBV6-1 | - | - | 15 | TRBJ2-7
TGTGCCAGCAGCTCCGGTAAAGGTCTGAGGAATGAGCAGTTCTTC | CASSSGKGLRNEQFF | TRBV5-6 | - | - | 15 | TRBJ2-1
TGTGCCAGCAGCGTAGATCTAGGAGGGACTGAAGCTTTCTTT | CASSVDLGGTEAFF | TRBV9 | - | - | 14 | TRBJ1-1
TGTGCCAGCAAGGCCGCCGGTTACAGTAAAGAGACCCAGTACTTC | CASKAAGYSKETQYF | TRBV5-6 | - | - | 15 | TRBJ2-5
TGTGCCAGCAGCAGGCCTAGGACCCTTAATGAAAAACTGTTTTTT | CASSRPRTLNEKLFF | TRBV28 | - | - | 15 | TRBJ1-4
TGTGCCAGCAGCGTGGACCGTCGGGGGACCCAGTACTTC | CASSVDRRGTQYF | TRBV11-1 | - | - | 13 | TRBJ2-5
TGTGCCATCAGCGGCGTCTGGGAATCGGTGTCAAGCTCTGGGGCCAACGTCCTGACTTTC | CAISGVWESVSSSGANVLTF | TRBV10-3 | - | - | 20 | TRBJ2-6
TGTGCCAGCCTTCAGCGGAAGGACAATGAGCAGTTCTTC | CASLQRKDNEQFF | TRBV6-1 | - | - | 13 | TRBJ2-1
TGTGCCAGCAGTACCTATAGCGGGTCAACCTACGAGCAGTACTTC | CASSTYSGSTYEQYF | TRBV13 | - | TRBD2 | 15 | TRBJ2-7
TGTGCCAGCAGCTTAGCGATCAGTCAACTCACAGATACGCAGTATTTT | CASSLAISQLTDTQYF | TRBV7-9 | - | - | 16 | TRBJ2-3
TGTGCCAGCACCTTTAGTGAGAGCACTGAAGCTTTCTTT | CASTFSESTEAFF | TRBV7-9 | - | - | 13 | TRBJ1-1
TGTGCCAGCAGTTACCGGGAGCCAACCTACAATGAGCAGTTCTTC | CASSYREPTYNEQFF | TRBV6-5 | - | - | 15 | TRBJ2-1
TGTGCCAGCAGTGAATGGCGGGAGGGAGAAGATACGCAGTATTTT | CASSEWREGEDTQYF | TRBV25-1 | - | TRBD2 | 15 | TRBJ2-3
TGCGCCAGCAGCCAAGATAGAACAGCTTATAGCAATCAGCCCCAGCATTTT | CASSQDRTAYSNQPQHF | TRBV4-1 | many | - | 17 | TRBJ1-5
TGTGCCAGCAGCCAACAGGGGAGTTCTGGAAACACCATATATTTT | CASSQQGSSGNTIYF | TRBV2 | - | TRBD1 | 15 | TRBJ1-3
TGTGCCAGCAGGGGGGGGGTGCAGGCTGAAGCTTTCTTT | CASRGGVQAEAFF | TRBV7-9 | - | - | 13 | TRBJ1-1
TGTGCCAGCACATTCAGCGGTTCCTACGAGCAGTACTTC | CASTFSGSYEQYF | TRBV6-1 | - | - | 13 | TRBJ2-7
TGTGCCAGCAGCTTAGATGTCGACAGAGACACTGAAGCTTTCTTT | CASSLDVDRDTEAFF | TRBV11-2 | - | - | 15 | TRBJ1-1
TGTGCCAGCACCCCGAGCGGGAGCCCTTCCTACGAGCAGTACTTC | CASTPSGSPSYEQYF | TRBV7-9 | once | TRBD2 | 15 | TRBJ2-7
TGTGCCAGCAGCGGAGCGGGCAGGGCAAACAATGAGCAGTTCTTC | CASSGAGRANNEQFF | TRBV28 | few | - | 15 | TRBJ2-1
TGTGCCACCAGCAGATTGGGACAGGGGTCCGGCAATGAGCAGTTCTTC | CATSRLGQGSGNEQFF | TRBV15 | - | TRBD1 | 16 | TRBJ2-1
TGTGCCAGCAGCCCGAACCCTAGGACAGGGCACACCTTC | CASSPNPRTGHTF | TRBV2 | - | TRBD1 | 13 | TRBJ1-2
TGTGCCAGCAGTGATGTCGGGGCAGTGGGTAACTATGGCTACACCTTC | CASSDVGAVGNYGYTF | TRBV2 | once | - | 16 | TRBJ1-2
TGTGCCAGCAGCCTACACCGACAGGGGGAGGGTCAGCCCCAGCATTTT | CASSLHRQGEGQPQHF | TRBV21-1 | - | - | 16 | TRBJ1-5
TGTGCCAGCTCACCACAAAGGGCAGGGAGCTCCTACGAGCAGTACTTC | CASSPQRAGSSYEQYF | TRBV18 | - | - | 16 | TRBJ2-7
TGTGCCAGCAGCTTAGGGGCTACTAATGAAAAACTGTTTTTT | CASSLGATNEKLFF | TRBV7-9 | - | - | 14 | TRBJ1-4
TGTGCCAGCAGCGCGCGGGGGCGCGACGAGCAGTACTTC | CASSARGRDEQYF | TRBV9 | - | - | 13 | TRBJ2-7
TGTGCCAGCTCACCAAGTCAGGGGGCGGGAAATGAGCAGTTCTTC | CASSPSQGAGNEQFF | TRBV18 | - | TRBD1 | 15 | TRBJ2-1
TGTGCCAGAAGCCCGGGGACGGTCTCCTACGAGCAGTACTTC | CARSPGTVSYEQYF | TRBV5-3 | - | - | 14 | TRBJ2-7
TGTGCCAGTAGTCCATGGGCCGGAACCGGGGAGCTGTTTTTT | CASSPWAGTGELFF | TRBV19 | - | - | 14 | TRBJ2-2
TGTGCCAGCAGCCTCATAGCGGGGCTGGGTCACAATGAGCAGTTCTTC | CASSLIAGLGHNEQFF | TRBV28 | - | TRBD2 | 16 | TRBJ2-1
TGTGCCAGTAGTATAGATCGACAGGGCGGAGGTTATGGCTACACCTTC | CASSIDRQGGGYGYTF | TRBV19 | - | TRBD1 | 16 | TRBJ1-2
TGTGCCAGCAGCTTATTTACCGGGGAGCTGTTTTTT | CASSLFTGELFF | TRBV11-3 | - | - | 12 | TRBJ2-2
TGTGCTAGTGGTTTTTACCTTACCGCCGAGCAGTACTTC | CASGFYLTAEQYF | TRBV12-5 | - | - | 13 | TRBJ2-7
TGCGCCAGCAGCTTTGACAGGGTCGGGAGTGAGCAGTTCTTC | CASSFDRVGSEQFF | TRBV5-1 | - | - | 14 | TRBJ2-1
TGCGCCAGCAGACTGGGGATGAACACTGAAGCTTTCTTT | CASRLGMNTEAFF | TRBV5-1 | - | - | 13 | TRBJ1-1